Each of the 26 T cell receptor beta chains below was sequenced from the same sample in a study of blood T cell repertoires in COVID-19. Clones were read by immunoSEQ multiplex PCR, and TCRdb kept only the in-frame ones, dropping some. The data show about 250,000 clones, approximately 83% seen once. The sequencing sample was made of peripheral blood. The source is a man between 35 and 55 years old with acute or convalescent COVID-19.

The chain recombines TRBV28 with TRBJ1-6; D possibly corresponds to TRBD1 (6 bases). V shed 8 bases and J shed 10 bases, with 18 bases lying between them. CDR1 and CDR2 from the germline V gene are MDHEN and SYDVKM. The CDR3 length is 14 residues. The CDR3 loop reads CASCFSRQESPLHF. The CDR3 DNA is TGTGCCAGCTGCTTCTCCCGACAGGAATCACCCCTCCACTTT.

The chain couples TRBV27 to TRBJ2-1; 8 positions agree with TRBD2. Trimming cost V 3 bases and J 8 bases; bases outside gene matches: 6. Germline values: CDR1 MNHEY, CDR2 SMNVEV (reference sequence). The CDR3 consists of 14 residues. The CDR3: CASSFSGIGDEQFF. For the CDR3, the DNA is TGTGCCAGCAGTTTTAGCGGGATAGGTGATGAGCAGTTCTTC.

The chain couples TRBV5-1 to TRBJ2-2; D possibly corresponds to TRBD2 (6 bases). CDR1 and CDR2 (germline): SGHRS, YFSETQ. The CDR3 extends over 17 amino acids. The V end lost 4 bases, the J end lost 5 bases, and 21 bases lay between the germline ends. CDR3 residues: CASSPRFGGAGTGELFF. The CDR3 coding sequence is TGCGCCAGCAGCCCCAGGTTTGGCGGCGCGGGGACCGGGGAGCTGTTTTTT.

V gene TRBV2 combines with J gene TRBJ2-5, with 8 bases matching TRBD1. CDR3 length: 14 amino acids. CDR1 SNHLY and CDR2 FYNNEI come from the germline V gene. V lost 6 bases, J lost 3 bases, and 6 bases stayed unmatched. For the CDR3, the DNA is TGTGCCAGCAGCGACCCGGACAGGGAAGAGACCCAGTACTTC. Translation gives CASSDPDREETQYF.

The chain carries TRBV9 and TRBJ2-7; 14 bases are shared with TRBD2. This CDR3 is 15 amino acids long. V gave up 3 bases and J gave up 7 bases; unmatched junction bases: 6. Looked up from germline, CDR1 is SGDLS and CDR2 is YYNGEE. The CDR3 sequence: CASSAGTSGSSEQYF. The CDR3 DNA is TGTGCCAGCAGCGCCGGGACTAGCGGGAGTTCTGAGCAGTACTTC.

The V and J genes are TRBV6-5 and TRBJ1-2; a possible D gene is TRBD1 (5 bases). V was pared by 6 bases and J by 3 bases, with 8 bases between. There are 12 residues in the CDR3. CDR1 MNHEY and CDR2 SVGAGI come from the germline V gene. The CDR3 nucleotides are TGTGCCAGCAGAGGGGCTTACTATGGCTACACCTTC. Its translation is CASRGAYYGYTF.

The chain uses TRBV10-1 and TRBJ2-2; 7 positions agree with TRBD1. The ends lost 7 bases at V and 1 base at J; junction bases unmatched: 9. The CDR3 consists of 16 residues. The germline V gene encodes CDR1 WNHNN and CDR2 SYGVQD (reference sequence). The CDR3 coding sequence is TGCGCCAGCACAGAAGGGGGACAGTTGAACACCGGGGAGCTGTTTTTT. Amino acid sequence: CASTEGGQLNTGELFF.

The chain links TRBV4-3 to TRBJ2-7; tentative D call: TRBD1 (6 bases). The CDR3 is made up of 13 amino acids. CDR1 and CDR2 (germline): LGHNA, YSLEER. The germline V and J ends were trimmed by 4 bases and 6 bases, with 13 bases remaining between them. The CDR3 bases are TGCGCCAGCAGCCGATACAGGGAAGGCGAGCAGTACTTC. It specifies CASSRYREGEQYF.

This clone was found once. The chain couples TRBV19 to TRBJ2-1; D is ambiguous. Trimming pared 5 bases from V and 0 bases from J, leaving 11 bases between. CDR1 LNHDA and CDR2 SQIVND come from the germline V gene (reference sequence). The CDR3 consists of 15 residues. The CDR3 region is CASSAYKNSYNEQFF. The CDR3 region has the DNA TGTGCCAGTAGTGCTTACAAAAACTCCTACAATGAGCAGTTCTTC.

This chain uses TRBV6-1 with TRBJ1-4; a weak D match, TRBD1 (5 bases). From germline, CDR1 is MNHNS and CDR2 SASEGT. The CDR3 has 14 residues. V dropped 3 bases and J dropped 5 bases, with 10 bases sitting between them. The CDR3 sequence: CASSDRGFNEKLFF. DNA for the CDR3: TGTGCCAGCAGTGATAGGGGCTTCAATGAAAAACTGTTTTTT.

The chain is built from TRBV12-3 or TRBV12-4 and TRBJ2-5; TRBD2 might be the D (6 bases). The CDR3 length is 13 residues. V shed 5 bases and J shed 2 bases, with 9 bases lying between them. CDR3 loop: CASSAGRQETQYF. CDR3 DNA: TGTGCCAGCAGTGCGGGACGGCAAGAGACCCAGTACTTC.

This clone has a handful of counts. V usage is TRBV11-2 and J usage is TRBJ1-2; 10 nucleotides match TRBD1. CDR3 length: 14 amino acids. J gave up 8 bases and V 5 bases, and 8 bases lay outside the gene matches. Germline V gives CDR1 SGHAT, CDR2 FQNNGV. CDR3 loop: CASSDPTGGRGYTF. CDR3 bases: TGTGCCAGCAGCGATCCGACAGGGGGCAGAGGCTACACCTTC. The variable domain in full, completed from reference TRBV11-2 and TRBJ1-2, reads EAGVAQSPRYKIIEKRQSVAFWCNPISGHATLYWYQQILGQGPKLLIQFQNNGVVDDSQLPKDRFSAERLKGVDSTLKIQPAKLEDSAVYLCASSDPTGGRGYTFGSGTRLTVV.

The table lists this clone with a count of one. V usage is TRBV2 and J usage is TRBJ2-3; 7 positions match TRBD2. The junction had 5 bases not matched to a gene; V was cut back by 5 bases and J by 0 bases. This CDR3 is 15 amino acids long. From germline, CDR1 is SNHLY and CDR2 FYNNEI. CDR3 DNA sequence: TGTGCCAGCAGTTGGACTAGAACTAGCACAGATACGCAGTATTTT. Its protein product is CASSWTRTSTDTQYF.

V is TRBV19 and J is TRBJ1-3; 9 nucleotides align to TRBD1. CDR3 length equals 15 residues. V trimming: 6 bases; J trimming: 4 bases; junction bases outside the gene matches: 7. Germline V gives CDR1 LNHDA, CDR2 SQIVND (reference sequence). The CDR3 sequence: CASSQGQGQGNTIYF. In DNA form, the CDR3 reads TGTGCCAGTAGCCAAGGACAGGGGCAAGGAAACACCATATATTTT.

The V and J genes are TRBV21-1 and TRBJ1-1; the listed D gene, TRBD1, was not tested against the DNA. TRBV21-1 is labeled a pseudogene. This CDR3 region has 14 residues. The CDR3 DNA is TGTGCCAGCGACCCGGACAGGTCGGTACCTGAAGCTTTCTTT. Translated: CASDPDRSVPEAFF.

The J gene is TRBJ1-2, the V gene TRBV20-1; no reliable D call. Per the germline V gene, CDR1 is DFQATT and CDR2 is SNEGSKA (reference sequence). V was trimmed by 6 bases and J by 4 bases, leaving 9 bases between them. The CDR3 is 11 amino acids. DNA for the CDR3: TGCAGTGCCATGGGCTCCTATGGCTACACCTTC. This codes for CSAMGSYGYTF.

The chain couples TRBV5-1 to TRBJ1-2; 10 nucleotides agree with TRBD1. V was clipped by 0 bases and J by 0 bases; unmatched bases: 5. Germline CDR1 and CDR2: SGHRS and YFSETQ. This CDR3 comprises 17 residues. For the CDR3, the DNA is TGCGCCAGCAGCTTGGGACAGGGGGCCCAGCCTAACTATGGCTACACCTTC. Its protein product is CASSLGQGAQPNYGYTF.

This chain connects TRBV12-3 or TRBV12-4 to TRBJ1-2; D ambiguous. Trimming stripped 1 base from V and 7 bases from J, with 7 bases between. This CDR3 is 12 amino acids long. CDR3 region: CASSLVEGGYTF. The CDR3 DNA follows: TGTGCCAGCAGTTTAGTAGAGGGTGGCTACACCTTC.

CDR3 bases: TGTGCCAGCAGCATGACAGGGAGTGTAGCTGGAAACACCATATATTTT. Translated: CASSMTGSVAGNTIYF. The chain couples TRBV27 to TRBJ1-3, with TRBD1 identical over 7 bases. The junction had 10 bases not matched to a gene; V was cut back by 6 bases and J by 2 bases. The CDR3 has 16 amino acids. Per germline, CDR1 MNHEY and CDR2 SMNVEV (reference sequence).

Here the CDR3 DNA reads TGTGCCAGCAATGGCGAGGATCAGCCCCAGCATTTT. Its translation is CASNGEDQPQHF. This chain joins TRBV2 and TRBJ1-5; no clear D. CDR1 is SNHLY, CDR2 FYNNEI, per germline. This CDR3 has 12 residues. V lost 7 bases, J lost 5 bases, and 9 bases lay in between.

The genes are TRBV9 and TRBJ2-7; 14 bases fit TRBD2. The CDR3 sequence is 17 residues long. After removal of 0 bases from V and 2 bases from J, the junction contained 4 bases not matched to a gene. Germline CDR1 reads SGDLS; CDR2 reads YYNGEE. For the CDR3, the DNA is TGTGCCAGCAGCGTAGGACTAGCGGGAGGGAATACCTACGAGCAGTACTTC. This encodes CASSVGLAGGNTYEQYF.

This rearrangement joins TRBV30 to TRBJ1-2; TRBD1 might be the D (6 bases). Per the germline V gene, CDR1 is GTSNPN and CDR2 is SVGIG (reference sequence). The V gene lost 0 bases and the J gene lost 2 bases, with 7 bases spanning the gap. The CDR3 has 13 residues. CDR3 sequence (DNA): TGTGCCTGGAGTGTAGGACAGAACTATGGCTACACCTTC. Translating gives CAWSVGQNYGYTF.

This sequence joins TRBV6-5 and TRBJ2-1; 13 bases fit TRBD2. Losses at the gene ends were 6 bases for V and 7 bases for J; bases not matched to a gene: 6. Germline CDR1 reads MNHEY; CDR2 reads SVGAGI. The length of the CDR3 is 15 residues. CDR3 region: CASRNSGLAGNEQFF. DNA of the CDR3: TGTGCCAGCAGAAATTCGGGACTAGCGGGAAATGAGCAGTTCTTC.

The V call is TRBV5-1, the J call TRBJ1-2; TRBD1 agrees at 7 bases. The CDR3 consists of 15 residues. The germline gives CDR1 SGHRS, CDR2 YFSETQ. J lost 8 bases, V lost 5 bases, and 15 bases had no gene match. CDR3 protein: CASREGTALGEGYTF. CDR3 nucleotide sequence: TGCGCCAGCAGAGAGGGGACAGCCCTTGGTGAGGGCTACACCTTC.

V gene TRBV6-5 combines with J gene TRBJ1-6, with 9 bases identical to TRBD1. The ends lost 8 bases at V and 9 bases at J; junction bases unmatched: 8. Germline lookup yields CDR1 MNHEY and CDR2 SVGAGI. The CDR3 extends over 14 amino acids. The CDR3 reads CASRSGTGTSPLHF. CDR3 sequence (DNA): TGTGCCAGCCGCAGCGGGACAGGGACTTCACCCCTCCACTTT.

This clone was observed once. This sequence joins TRBV12-3 or TRBV12-4 and TRBJ2-7; 9 bases agree with TRBD2. V was clipped by 6 bases and J by 1 base; unmatched bases: 1. CDR3 length equals 13 residues. The CDR3 DNA reads TGTGCCAGCAGGAGCGGGAGGTCCTACGAGCAGTACTTC. This sequence encodes CASRSGRSYEQYF.